The rows below give T cell receptor beta chains drawn from one sample of a study of regulatory T cells in long-lasting Graves disease. TCRdb re-analysed the multiplex PCR reads in MiXCR, keeping a single row per CDR3 protein. The sample includes over 450,000 distinct CDR3 sequences, more than 10% seen only once; the top ten take 8% to 10%. The same data also went into a second study, on T cells in Graves' hyperthyroidism and ophthalmopathy.

This material consisted of peripheral blood mononuclear cells (PBMCs), taken at new diagnosis, from a patient treated with antithyroid drugs. The receptors shown here come from a woman in her twenties or thirties with Graves disease. The CDR3 runs from the conserved cysteine through the conserved F or W. D genes are given only for firm matches. Clone size is not always given. Where it is, it says once, few, many or a class for expanded clones.

abundance	v_gene	d_gene	j_gene	CDR3aa	CDR3nt
many	TRBV6-2/TRBV6-3	-	TRBJ1-2	CASFTQGLGGYTF	TGTGCCAGCTTCACACAGGGCTTGGGTGGCTACACCTTC
many	TRBV28	TRBD1	TRBJ1-2	CASSSWTGGTYGYTF	TGTGCCAGCAGTTCCTGGACAGGGGGCACCTATGGCTACACCTTC
few	TRBV11-3	-	TRBJ2-1	CASSLTSQIGQFF	TGTGCCAGCAGCTTAACTAGTCAGATTGGGCAGTTCTTC
few	TRBV7-9	-	TRBJ2-7	CASSTRDSRYEQYF	TGTGCCAGCAGCACCCGGGACTCACGCTACGAGCAGTACTTC
-	TRBV20-1	TRBD2	TRBJ2-7	CSARGRIAGGYEQYF	TGCAGTGCTAGAGGTCGTATAGCGGGAGGCTACGAGCAGTACTTC
many	TRBV19	-	TRBJ2-7	CASSIVGGMGEQYF	TGTGCCAGTAGTATAGTGGGCGGGATGGGCGAGCAGTACTTC
many	TRBV7-2	TRBD1	TRBJ1-5	CASSHRGWPQHF	TGTGCCAGCAGTCACAGGGGTTGGCCCCAGCATTTT
many	TRBV2	TRBD1	TRBJ1-1	CASSGDRGRPGTEAFF	TGTGCCAGCAGTGGGGACAGGGGCCGGCCGGGCACTGAAGCTTTCTTT
many	TRBV6-1	-	TRBJ2-7	CASSPGPRGGVYEQYF	TGTGCCAGCAGTCCCGGCCCCAGGGGAGGGGTCTACGAGCAGTACTTC
many	TRBV29-1	-	TRBJ1-2	CSVDAGLRGYTF	TGCAGCGTTGACGCAGGATTGAGGGGCTACACCTTC
many	TRBV6-2/TRBV6-3	TRBD2	TRBJ2-3	CASSKAPSGANTQYF	TGTGCCAGCAGTAAGGCTCCTAGCGGGGCTAATACGCAGTATTTT
many	TRBV11-1	TRBD2	TRBJ2-7	CASASGPGGYEQYF	TGTGCCAGCGCGTCTGGACCGGGGGGTTACGAGCAGTACTTC
few	TRBV18	-	TRBJ1-1	CASSAHPIGAFF	TGTGCCAGCTCCGCCCACCCCATTGGAGCTTTCTTT
few	TRBV28	TRBD2	TRBJ2-7	CASRLAGGREQYF	TGTGCCAGCCGACTAGCGGGAGGACGGGAGCAGTACTTC
many	TRBV28	TRBD2	TRBJ2-7	CASSLPRLAGVGEQYF	TGTGCCAGCAGTTTACCCAGACTAGCGGGAGTCGGAGAGCAGTACTTC
few	TRBV19	-	TRBJ2-5	CASSIDTTVQYF	TGTGCCAGTAGTATTGACACAACGGTCCAGTACTTC
many	TRBV3-1	-	TRBJ2-1	CASSGYGGVSREQFF	TGTGCCAGCAGCGGATATGGGGGAGTCTCTCGTGAGCAGTTCTTC
few	TRBV19	-	TRBJ2-1	CATRGWRSSYNEQFF	TGTGCCACGAGGGGGTGGCGGAGCTCCTACAATGAGCAGTTCTTC
few	TRBV7-9	TRBD1	TRBJ2-1	CASSLVETGGHEQFF	TGTGCCAGCAGCTTAGTCGAAACAGGGGGACATGAGCAGTTCTTC
many	TRBV6-1	-	TRBJ1-3	CASSDFPGTGNTIYF	TGTGCCAGCAGTGACTTCCCGGGGACCGGAAACACCATATATTTT
many	TRBV7-2	-	TRBJ1-1	CASSFRARSHSEAFF	TGTGCCAGCAGCTTCCGGGCCCGAAGTCATAGTGAAGCTTTCTTT
-	TRBV19	-	TRBJ2-7	CASSIVQWDEQYF	TGTGCCAGTAGTATAGTTCAGTGGGACGAGCAGTACTTC
many	TRBV27	-	TRBJ2-3	CASSLGSGSTDTQYF	TGTGCCAGCAGTTTAGGGAGCGGGTCCACAGATACGCAGTATTTT
-	TRBV29-1	TRBD1	TRBJ2-1	CSVRRDRDNEQFF	TGCAGCGTGCGCCGGGACAGAGACAATGAGCAGTTCTTC
many	TRBV6-1	-	TRBJ1-2	CASSLGASGGYTF	TGTGCCAGCAGCCTAGGGGCCTCGGGCGGCTACACCTTC
many	TRBV5-1	TRBD1	TRBJ2-7	CASSQRRTGGFSEQYF	TGCGCCAGCAGCCAAAGGCGGACAGGGGGCTTTAGCGAGCAGTACTTC
-	TRBV7-2	-	TRBJ1-1	CASSLGADRNTEAFF	TGTGCCAGCAGCTTAGGGGCGGACAGGAACACTGAAGCTTTCTTT
many	TRBV11-2	TRBD1	TRBJ2-7	CASSLAGTGTYEQYF	TGTGCCAGCAGCTTAGCCGGGACAGGGACCTACGAGCAGTACTTC
many	TRBV12-3/TRBV12-4	TRBD1	TRBJ1-2	CASSLSLGTATSLSGGYTF	TGTGCCAGCAGTTTGAGTTTGGGGACAGCAACCTCACTCTCCGGTGGCTACACCTTC
many	TRBV30	TRBD2	TRBJ2-7	CAWTGGREGHYEQYF	TGTGCCTGGACCGGAGGGCGGGAGGGCCACTACGAGCAGTACTTC
-	TRBV4-1	TRBD1	TRBJ1-1	CASSQDTGVNTEAFF	TGCGCCAGCAGCCAAGATACAGGGGTGAACACTGAAGCTTTCTTT
-	TRBV5-4	-	TRBJ2-5	CASSFGLGYQETQYF	TGTGCCAGCAGCTTCGGCCTGGGGTACCAAGAGACCCAGTACTTC
many	TRBV19	-	TRBJ1-1	CASSEGEMNTEAFF	TGTGCCAGTAGTGAGGGGGAAATGAACACTGAAGCTTTCTTT
-	TRBV11-1	TRBD2	TRBJ2-1	CANSLESGTEQFF	TGTGCCAACAGCTTAGAGAGCGGGACTGAGCAGTTCTTC
many	TRBV27	TRBD1	TRBJ2-7	CASSPTGGVYEQYF	TGTGCCAGCAGCCCGACAGGGGGCGTCTACGAGCAGTACTTC
many	TRBV7-2	-	TRBJ2-2	CASSLARGAGTTGELFF	TGTGCCAGCAGCTTAGCGCGCGGGGCGGGGACCACCGGGGAGCTGTTTTTT
many	TRBV6-1	TRBD1	TRBJ1-2	CASLYGDRGYGYTF	TGTGCCAGCCTGTACGGGGACAGAGGGTATGGCTACACCTTC
many	TRBV20-1	-	TRBJ2-5	CSANDRLQETQYF	TGCAGTGCCAATGACAGGCTACAAGAGACCCAGTACTTC
-	TRBV29-1	-	TRBJ2-7	CSARMKDIYEQYF	TGCAGCGCCCGTATGAAAGACATCTACGAGCAGTACTTC
many	TRBV20-1	-	TRBJ1-1	CSAEPIEAFF	TGCAGTGCTGAACCCATAGAAGCTTTCTTT
many	TRBV28	-	TRBJ2-7	CASSLSQGDEQYF	TGTGCCAGCAGTTTATCACAGGGAGACGAGCAGTACTTC
few	TRBV5-1	-	TRBJ2-2	CASGFEFTGELFF	TGCGCCAGCGGCTTCGAATTCACCGGGGAGCTGTTTTTT
-	TRBV2	-	TRBJ1-1	CASRADRPRWEAFF	TGTGCCAGCAGAGCCGACAGGCCACGGTGGGAAGCTTTCTTT
many	TRBV4-2	TRBD2	TRBJ2-1	CASSSTSGRLNEQFF	TGTGCCAGCAGCTCGACTAGCGGGAGGCTCAATGAGCAGTTCTTC
-	TRBV4-2	TRBD2	TRBJ2-1	CASSQDLREGRFF	TGTGCCAGCAGCCAAGATCTGCGGGAGGGACGGTTCTTC
many	TRBV7-8	-	TRBJ2-7	CASSLAGDYEQYF	TGTGCCAGCAGCTTAGCGGGGGACTACGAGCAGTACTTC